These 27 T cell receptor beta chains share one sample of origin, sequenced in a study of blood T cell repertoires in COVID-19. TCRdb keeps only in-frame clones here, not all; method: immunoSEQ multiplex PCR. Counted here are 110,000 or so clones, under 80% occurring once; the ten biggest clones make up around 2.5%. Source material: peripheral blood. These receptors were obtained from a man in his forties or fifties with acute or convalescent COVID-19.

This clone was detected a few times. The V and J genes are TRBV6-6 and TRBJ1-5; maybe TRBD1 (5 bases). V gave up 6 bases and J gave up 5 bases, with 14 bases separating them. The CDR3 loop spans 14 amino acids. Germline-derived CDR1 and CDR2 are MNHNY and SVGAGI (reference sequence). The CDR3 protein is CASRSDRRYQPQHF. CDR3 sequence (DNA): TGTGCCAGCAGGTCCGACAGAAGATATCAGCCCCAGCATTTT.

The chain employs TRBV10-3 and TRBJ1-1; D unclear. Trimming shortened V by 2 bases and J by 1 base, and 8 bases separated the two germline ends. From germline, CDR1 is ENHRY and CDR2 SYGVKD. This CDR3 has 14 residues. This chain's CDR3 is CAISEVTENTEAFF. The CDR3 DNA reads TGTGCCATCAGTGAGGTAACAGAGAACACTGAAGCTTTCTTT.

The J gene is TRBJ2-7, the V gene TRBV29-1, with D tentatively TRBD1 (6 bases). Between the trimmed V and J ends, which lost 0 bases and 7 bases, there was a span of 13 bases. This CDR3 is built from 13 residues. The germline gives CDR1 SQVTM, CDR2 ANQGSEA. The CDR3 spells CSVEDYVGAEQYF. The CDR3 nucleotides read TGCAGCGTTGAAGATTATGTGGGGGCGGAGCAGTACTTC.

The rearrangement joins TRBV5-6 to TRBJ1-3, with TRBD1 matching 7 bases. Germline CDR1 SGHDT, CDR2 YYEEEE. CDR3 length equals 15 residues. J was trimmed by 4 bases and V by 1 base; bases with no gene match: 5. The CDR3 sequence is CASSLNRGYGNTIYF. CDR3 DNA sequence: TGTGCCAGCAGCTTGAACAGGGGATACGGAAACACCATATATTTT.

The rearrangement uses TRBV9 and TRBJ1-6; no reliable D call. V lost 2 bases, J lost 4 bases, and 7 bases lay in between. Germline CDR1 reads SGDLS; CDR2 reads YYNGEE. CDR3 length: 14 residues. CDR3 DNA: TGTGCCAGCAGCGTGATAGATTATAATTCACCCCTCCACTTT. It translates to CASSVIDYNSPLHF.

The chain links TRBV18 to TRBJ1-3; perhaps TRBD1 as D (5 bases). V was clipped by 6 bases and J by 4 bases, with 16 bases between them. The CDR3 runs to 15 residues. Germline lookup yields CDR1 KGHSH and CDR2 LQKENI. This chain's CDR3 is CASSTTRTLGNTIYF. DNA for the CDR3: TGTGCCAGCTCTACCACACGGACACTCGGAAACACCATATATTTT.

As for this clone: The junction shows a germline mismatch at one end, possibly a read error. The CDR3 coding sequence is TGTGCCAGCAGTTTAGGCAGGGGGGAGGTCTTC. Protein sequence: CASSLGRGEVF. This chain joins TRBV27 and TRBJ2-1; a possible D gene is TRBD1 (7 bases). This CDR3 has 11 residues. Germline CDR1 is MNHEY and CDR2 is SMNVEV (reference sequence).

This chain links TRBV6-5 with TRBJ1-5; D is unclear. This CDR3 is built from 13 residues. Germline V lookup: CDR1 MNHEY, CDR2 SVGAGI. The V gene lost 7 bases and the J gene lost 5 bases, with 12 bases spanning the gap. In DNA, the CDR3 is TGTGCCAGCAACTACCGATTAGATCAGCCCCAGCATTTT. As protein: CASNYRLDQPQHF.

This clone was seen a handful of times. The rearrangement uses TRBV5-5 and TRBJ1-5; 7 nucleotides match TRBD1. Germline V gene sequence: CDR1 SGHKS, CDR2 YYEKEE (reference sequence). Germline trimming cut 3 bases from V and 7 bases from J; bases unmatched to any gene: 10. The CDR3 covers 15 residues. The CDR3 nucleotides are TGTGCCAGCAGCTACTACTTACAGGGGAGGCAGCCCCAGCATTTT. Amino acids: CASSYYLQGRQPQHF.

This rearrangement joins TRBV5-1 to TRBJ2-3; tentative D call: TRBD2 (7 bases). Germline V lookup: CDR1 SGHRS, CDR2 YFSETQ. Deletions cut 4 bases from V and 4 bases from J, with 22 bases between. There are 17 residues in the CDR3. The CDR3 protein is CASSPSGLGEGADTQYF. CDR3 nucleotides: TGCGCCAGCAGCCCCAGCGGACTAGGAGAGGGGGCAGATACGCAGTATTTT.

A note on this clone: This sample also contains other DNA sequences that code for the same CDR3. The chain has TRBV3-1 (or the pseudogene TRBV3-2) and TRBJ1-5, with D unclear. This CDR3 contains 13 residues. The germline gives CDR1 LGHDT, CDR2 YNNKEL (reference sequence). Trimming cost V 0 bases and J 6 bases, with 6 bases left between them. CDR3 sequence reads: CASSQDSGQPQHF. CDR3 in DNA: TGTGCCAGCAGCCAAGATTCCGGTCAGCCCCAGCATTTT.

The CDR3 region is CASSLIGLAGGTDTQYF. CDR3 in DNA: TGTGCCAGTAGCCTTATCGGGTTGGCGGGAGGCACAGATACGCAGTATTTT. The V and J genes are TRBV19 and TRBJ2-3; 7 bases match TRBD2. Germline-derived CDR1 and CDR2 are LNHDA and SQIVND (reference sequence). CDR3 length: 17 amino acids. The trim removed 6 bases at V and 1 base at J, leaving 13 bases unmatched.

The rearrangement links TRBV21-1 to TRBJ2-4; the table's TRBD1 call for D was not verified on the DNA. TRBV21-1 constitutes a pseudogene. The CDR3 extends over 21 amino acids. DNA for the CDR3: TGTGCCAGCAGCAATAATCCTGCCCCGGGACAGGGTAGACCGGCCAAAAACATTCAGTACTTC. Translation: CASSNNPAPGQGRPAKNIQYF.

V gene TRBV3-1 (or the pseudogene TRBV3-2) combines with J gene TRBJ1-2; D unresolved. CDR3 length: 15 amino acids. V dropped 1 base and J dropped 3 bases, with 12 bases sitting between them. Germline V gene lookup returns CDR1 LGHDT and CDR2 YNNKEL (reference sequence). In DNA form, the CDR3 reads TGTGCCAGCAGCCAAGGAATAAGCGGTGACTATGGCTACACCTTC. Protein: CASSQGISGDYGYTF.

The rearrangement uses TRBV20-1 and TRBJ1-6; 8 bases are a match to TRBD1. Trimming took 3 bases from V and 13 from J; bases not matched to a gene: 8. Germline V gives CDR1 DFQATT, CDR2 SNEGSKA (reference sequence). CDR3 length: 13 amino acids. The CDR3 spells CSASPGRQGPLHF. For the CDR3, the DNA is TGCAGTGCTAGTCCGGGTCGACAGGGGCCCCTCCACTTT.

The CDR3 DNA follows: TGCGCCAGCAGTGGGGTCCAGGGGAATGAAAAACTGTTTTTT. It yields the protein CASSGVQGNEKLFF. The rearrangement links TRBV10-2 to TRBJ1-4; maybe TRBD1 (6 bases). Germline assignment: CDR1 WSHSY and CDR2 SAAADI. The CDR3 covers 14 residues. The V gene lost 4 bases and the J gene lost 5 bases, with 11 bases spanning the gap.

This chain joins TRBV2 and TRBJ1-1, with D tentatively TRBD1 (5 bases). V was clipped by 6 bases and J by 1 base, with 12 bases between them. Germline assignment: CDR1 SNHLY and CDR2 FYNNEI. CDR3 size: 14 residues. CDR3 sequence: CASRPRQQNTEAFF. The CDR3 nucleotides are TGTGCCAGCAGACCCCGACAGCAGAACACTGAAGCTTTCTTT.

This clone is classed as medium-sized (0.01 to 0.1%). The chain couples TRBV7-9 to TRBJ2-7, with TRBD1 matching over 8 bases. V shed 0 bases, J shed 5 bases, and the junction held 3 bases outside the gene matches. The germline V gene encodes CDR1 SEHNR and CDR2 FQNEAQ (reference sequence). The CDR3 length is 14 residues. The CDR3 sequence: CASSLARGLHEQYF. Here the CDR3 DNA reads TGTGCCAGCAGCTTAGCCAGGGGGCTCCACGAGCAGTACTTC. Together with reference TRBV7-9 and TRBJ2-7, the CDR3 gives the full variable domain: DTGVSQNPRHKITKRGQNVTFRCDPISEHNRLYWYRQTLGQGPEFLTYFQNEAQLEKSRLLSDRFSAERPKGSFSTLEIQRTEQGDSAMYLCASSLARGLHEQYFGPGTRLTVT.

This clone has only a few counts. The chain uses TRBV10-3 and TRBJ1-6; tentative D call: TRBD1 (6 bases). In germline, CDR1 is ENHRY, CDR2 SYGVKD. V shed 2 bases and J shed 7 bases, with 12 bases lying between them. The CDR3 has 15 amino acids. The CDR3 sequence: CAISEMDSYNSPLHF. In nucleotides, the CDR3 is TGTGCCATCAGTGAGATGGACAGTTACAATTCACCCCTCCACTTT.

This clone was observed a single time. CDR3 bases: TGTGCCAGCAGTGGTCCGGGACAGGGTAAAATGTGGGACAATCAGCCCCAGCATTTT. The encoded protein is CASSGPGQGKMWDNQPQHF. The chain combines TRBV2 with TRBJ1-5; 9 bases map to TRBD1. Trimming took 4 bases from V and 3 from J; bases not matched to a gene: 16. Germline CDR1 reads SNHLY; CDR2 reads FYNNEI. CDR3 size: 19 residues.

V gene TRBV7-2 combines with J gene TRBJ2-5; TRBD1 matches 10 bases. Germline loops: CDR1 SGHTA, CDR2 FQGNSA. V dropped 4 bases and J dropped 7; count of bases not matched to a gene: 9. This CDR3 has 15 residues. The CDR3 reads CASSSGQGDRSTQYF. Here the CDR3 DNA reads TGTGCCAGCAGCTCCGGACAGGGGGATCGTTCGACCCAGTACTTC.

This sequence joins TRBV5-1 and TRBJ2-3; 7 bases line up with TRBD1. This CDR3 region has 11 residues. V dropped 7 bases and J dropped 6; count of bases not matched to a gene: 2. CDR1 is SGHRS, CDR2 YFSETQ, per germline. CDR3 bases: TGCGCCAGCGGGGGACAGGATACGCAGTATTTT. It yields the protein CASGGQDTQYF.

V usage is TRBV4-1 and J usage is TRBJ2-5, with unresolved D. CDR1 MGHRA and CDR2 YSYEKL come from the germline V gene. V lost 1 base and J 3 bases, leaving 15 bases between the germline ends. The CDR3 has 16 amino acids. CDR3 coding DNA: TGCGCCAGCAGCCAAGCTCAAAGACATGAAAAAGAGACCCAGTACTTC. Amino acid sequence: CASSQAQRHEKETQYF.

CDR3 nucleotides: TGTGCCAGCAGTGACATCTTCTCTAGCCGGGGGAATGAGCAGTTCTTC. Encoded protein: CASSDIFSSRGNEQFF. This chain links TRBV6-4 with TRBJ2-1, with a weak D call TRBD2 (6 bases). Germline lookup yields CDR1 MRHNA and CDR2 SNTAGT. The CDR3 has 16 amino acids. Trimming removed 2 bases from V and 7 bases from J, with 18 bases in between.

This clone showed up just a few times. This chain links TRBV5-1 with TRBJ2-1; 10 positions match TRBD2. This CDR3 is built from 15 residues. The V gene end was trimmed by 1 base and the J gene end by 5 bases; junction bases not matched to a gene: 3. CDR1 SGHRS and CDR2 YFSETQ come from the germline V gene. The CDR3 nucleotides read TGCGCCAGCAGCTTGAAGACTAGCGGGCACAATGAGCAGTTCTTC. Translation gives CASSLKTSGHNEQFF. Using reference TRBV5-1 and TRBJ2-1 for the parts outside the CDR3, the full variable domain is KAGVTQTPRYLIKTRGQQVTLSCSPISGHRSVSWYQQTPGQGLQFLFEYFSETQRNKGNFPGRFSGRQFSNSRSEMNVSTLELGDSALYLCASSLKTSGHNEQFFGPGTRLTVL.

This chain links TRBV12-5 with TRBJ2-7, with 12 bases identical to TRBD2. Germline V CDR1 and CDR2: LGHNT, FRNRAP. Unmatched junction bases numbered 4, after V lost 0 bases and J lost 4 bases. This CDR3 has 16 residues. The DNA for the CDR3 is TGTGCTAGTGGTTTGGTGTTAACTAGCGGGGGGTACGAGCAGTACTTC. This codes for CASGLVLTSGGYEQYF.

The genes are TRBV3-1 (or the pseudogene TRBV3-2) and TRBJ2-7; D is possibly TRBD2 (5 bases). This CDR3 comprises 11 residues. In germline, CDR1 is LGHDT, CDR2 YNNKEL (reference sequence). V lost 4 bases, J lost 9 bases, and 10 bases lay in between. The CDR3 region is CASSLAGRQYF. As DNA, the CDR3 is TGTGCCAGCAGCCTGGCGGGTAGGCAGTACTTC.